This TCR beta chain originates from a study of blood T cells in healthy people across ages. This clonotype was detected once. Its target is unknown. This CDR3 comprises 13 residues. PCR was performed a second time for about 7 to 12 cycles using a sample-barcoded 5' primer and a J-beta primer mix. TCRdb processed the 5' RACE reads anew with MiXCR; each CDR3 protein has one entry. In the table there are approximately 810,000 distinct CDR3 sequences, 29% of which are singletons. Study-level points and caveats: Whereas aged donors had fewer naive CD4+ cells, long-lived donors had more of them and higher diversity.

Caucasian individuals from Russia who were healthy and aged about 6 to 95 acted as donors. Each sample had at least 6.5 million PBMCs isolated. This sequence joins TRBV21-1 and TRBJ2-4. The assigned J gene may be wrong: the sequence end matches TRBJ2-5 better. TRBV21-1 is described as a pseudogene. The clonotype originates from a woman of 80 years or more in good health. The sequencing sample was made of blood. The CDR3 nucleotides are TGTGCCAGCAGGACTGCCACTCAAGAGACCCAGTACTTC. Protein: CASRTATQETQYF.